This passage covers 11 T cell receptor beta chains from one sample sequenced in a study of cytomegalovirus exposure and HLA in healthy donors. This PCR relied on a set of 60 Vbeta primers and 13 Jbeta primers. Only in-frame clones appear in the TCRdb table, and some are missing; sequencing was by immunoSEQ multiplex PCR. The sample holds 150,000 or so clones; just under 75% are singletons and the top ten take roughly 1.7%. The material sequenced was PBMCs. The receptors derive from a woman aged 18-35 years in good health and CMV-seronegative.

This chain uses TRBV6-6 with TRBJ2-1; D possibly corresponds to TRBD1 (6 bases). Germline assignment: CDR1 MNHNY and CDR2 SVGAGI (reference sequence). This CDR3 comprises 9 residues. The CDR3 DNA follows: TGTGCGGCAGGGGCCGAGCAGTTCTTC. This translates into CAAGAEQFF.

This clone was detected once. CDR3 protein: CASSLMGTSGYEQYF. CDR3 nucleotides: TGTGCCAGCAGCTTAATGGGGACTAGTGGCTACGAGCAGTACTTC. This chain links TRBV7-3 with TRBJ2-7; TRBD2 matches 8 bases. The ends lost 1 base at V and 3 bases at J; junction bases unmatched: 5. Germline-derived CDR1 and CDR2 are SGHTA and FQGTGA. This CDR3 spans 15 amino acids.

This sequence joins TRBV6-5 and TRBJ2-4; 7 bases fit TRBD2. V lost 6 bases to trimming and J lost 8 bases; unmatched junction nucleotides: 7. The CDR3 covers 13 residues. Germline-derived CDR1 and CDR2 are MNHEY and SVGAGI. This CDR3 is CASRHSGRDIQYF. CDR3 sequence (DNA): TGTGCCAGCAGGCACAGTGGGAGGGACATTCAGTACTTC.

CDR3 region: CASSDSLNLNTEAFF. In nucleotides, the CDR3 is TGTGCCAGCAGTGACAGTTTAAATCTCAACACTGAAGCTTTCTTT. This sequence joins TRBV25-1 and TRBJ1-1; D is unclear. The CDR3 spans 15 residues. The V and J ends lost 3 bases and 2 bases respectively, with 13 bases between them. CDR1 and CDR2 from the germline V gene are MGHDK and SYGVNS.

The chain combines TRBV27 with TRBJ1-1, with no clear D. Trimming removed 8 bases from V and 3 bases from J, with 16 bases in between. CDR1 and CDR2 (germline): MNHEY, SMNVEV (reference sequence). The CDR3 sequence is 14 residues long. The CDR3 nucleotides are TGTGCCAGCCCCTCTTTTCAGGAAGACACTGAAGCTTTCTTT. Translating it yields CASPSFQEDTEAFF.

V and J are TRBV5-1 and TRBJ2-1, with no clear D. Trimming took off 0 bases at V and 6 bases at J, with 7 bases between the two ends. The CDR3 spans 13 residues. Germline CDR1 is SGHRS and CDR2 is YFSETQ. For the CDR3, the DNA is TGCGCCAGCAGCTTGGACCAGCGCAATGAGCAGTTCTTC. This codes for CASSLDQRNEQFF.

The chain recombines TRBV28 with TRBJ2-7; D may be TRBD2 (5 bases). Germline CDR1 is MDHEN and CDR2 is SYDVKM. CDR3 size: 12 residues. Trimming removed 1 base at V and 4 bases at J, with 5 bases between. CDR3 residues: CASSLSGYEQYF. The CDR3 DNA reads as TGTGCCAGCAGTTTATCGGGGTACGAGCAGTACTTC. The variable domain in full, completed from reference TRBV28 and TRBJ2-7, reads DVKVTQSSRYLVKRTGEKVFLECVQDMDHENMFWYRQDPGLGLRLIYFSYDVKMKEKGDIPEGYSVSREKKERFSLILESASTNQTSMYLCASSLSGYEQYFGPGTRLTVT.

V is TRBV5-1 and J is TRBJ1-2, with D perhaps matching TRBD1 (6 bases). This CDR3 spans 13 amino acids. Germline loops: CDR1 SGHRS, CDR2 YFSETQ. The V gene lost 4 bases and the J gene lost 3 bases, with 10 bases spanning the gap. In DNA, the CDR3 is TGCGCCAGCAGCCCGGACAGCTACTATGGCTACACCTTC. This gives the protein CASSPDSYYGYTF.

V gene TRBV19 combines with J gene TRBJ1-1; 8 positions match TRBD1. Germline CDR1 and CDR2: LNHDA and SQIVND (reference sequence). The CDR3 runs to 13 residues. V was clipped by 5 bases and J by 2 bases; unmatched bases: 1. CDR3 bases: TGTGCCAGTAGTCAGGGGGCAAACACTGAAGCTTTCTTT. This encodes CASSQGANTEAFF.

This clone is a singleton in its sample. The chain employs TRBV5-1 and TRBJ2-4; D possibly corresponds to TRBD1 (6 bases). This CDR3 comprises 14 residues. CDR1 and CDR2 from the germline V gene are SGHRS and YFSETQ. With 4 bases removed from V and 5 bases from J, the gap between germline ends came to 13 bases. CDR3 sequence (DNA): TGCGCCAGCAGCGCAACAGGGAATGAAAACATTCAGTACTTC. It yields the protein CASSATGNENIQYF.

This clone appeared a few times. The rearrangement uses TRBV2 and TRBJ1-1, with D possibly matching TRBD1 (5 bases). The CDR3 has 15 residues. V gave up 6 bases and J gave up 2 bases, with 16 bases separating them. From germline, CDR1 is SNHLY and CDR2 FYNNEI. The CDR3 sequence is CASSQGWLQNTEAFF. CDR3 in DNA: TGTGCCAGCAGCCAGGGTTGGCTGCAAAACACTGAAGCTTTCTTT. Based on the CDR3 plus reference TRBV2 and TRBJ1-1, the full variable domain is EPEVTQTPSHQVTQMGQEVILRCVPISNHLYFYWYRQILGQKVEFLVSFYNNEISEKSEIFDDQFSVERPDGSNFTLKIRSTKLEDSAMYFCASSQGWLQNTEAFFGQGTRLTVV.